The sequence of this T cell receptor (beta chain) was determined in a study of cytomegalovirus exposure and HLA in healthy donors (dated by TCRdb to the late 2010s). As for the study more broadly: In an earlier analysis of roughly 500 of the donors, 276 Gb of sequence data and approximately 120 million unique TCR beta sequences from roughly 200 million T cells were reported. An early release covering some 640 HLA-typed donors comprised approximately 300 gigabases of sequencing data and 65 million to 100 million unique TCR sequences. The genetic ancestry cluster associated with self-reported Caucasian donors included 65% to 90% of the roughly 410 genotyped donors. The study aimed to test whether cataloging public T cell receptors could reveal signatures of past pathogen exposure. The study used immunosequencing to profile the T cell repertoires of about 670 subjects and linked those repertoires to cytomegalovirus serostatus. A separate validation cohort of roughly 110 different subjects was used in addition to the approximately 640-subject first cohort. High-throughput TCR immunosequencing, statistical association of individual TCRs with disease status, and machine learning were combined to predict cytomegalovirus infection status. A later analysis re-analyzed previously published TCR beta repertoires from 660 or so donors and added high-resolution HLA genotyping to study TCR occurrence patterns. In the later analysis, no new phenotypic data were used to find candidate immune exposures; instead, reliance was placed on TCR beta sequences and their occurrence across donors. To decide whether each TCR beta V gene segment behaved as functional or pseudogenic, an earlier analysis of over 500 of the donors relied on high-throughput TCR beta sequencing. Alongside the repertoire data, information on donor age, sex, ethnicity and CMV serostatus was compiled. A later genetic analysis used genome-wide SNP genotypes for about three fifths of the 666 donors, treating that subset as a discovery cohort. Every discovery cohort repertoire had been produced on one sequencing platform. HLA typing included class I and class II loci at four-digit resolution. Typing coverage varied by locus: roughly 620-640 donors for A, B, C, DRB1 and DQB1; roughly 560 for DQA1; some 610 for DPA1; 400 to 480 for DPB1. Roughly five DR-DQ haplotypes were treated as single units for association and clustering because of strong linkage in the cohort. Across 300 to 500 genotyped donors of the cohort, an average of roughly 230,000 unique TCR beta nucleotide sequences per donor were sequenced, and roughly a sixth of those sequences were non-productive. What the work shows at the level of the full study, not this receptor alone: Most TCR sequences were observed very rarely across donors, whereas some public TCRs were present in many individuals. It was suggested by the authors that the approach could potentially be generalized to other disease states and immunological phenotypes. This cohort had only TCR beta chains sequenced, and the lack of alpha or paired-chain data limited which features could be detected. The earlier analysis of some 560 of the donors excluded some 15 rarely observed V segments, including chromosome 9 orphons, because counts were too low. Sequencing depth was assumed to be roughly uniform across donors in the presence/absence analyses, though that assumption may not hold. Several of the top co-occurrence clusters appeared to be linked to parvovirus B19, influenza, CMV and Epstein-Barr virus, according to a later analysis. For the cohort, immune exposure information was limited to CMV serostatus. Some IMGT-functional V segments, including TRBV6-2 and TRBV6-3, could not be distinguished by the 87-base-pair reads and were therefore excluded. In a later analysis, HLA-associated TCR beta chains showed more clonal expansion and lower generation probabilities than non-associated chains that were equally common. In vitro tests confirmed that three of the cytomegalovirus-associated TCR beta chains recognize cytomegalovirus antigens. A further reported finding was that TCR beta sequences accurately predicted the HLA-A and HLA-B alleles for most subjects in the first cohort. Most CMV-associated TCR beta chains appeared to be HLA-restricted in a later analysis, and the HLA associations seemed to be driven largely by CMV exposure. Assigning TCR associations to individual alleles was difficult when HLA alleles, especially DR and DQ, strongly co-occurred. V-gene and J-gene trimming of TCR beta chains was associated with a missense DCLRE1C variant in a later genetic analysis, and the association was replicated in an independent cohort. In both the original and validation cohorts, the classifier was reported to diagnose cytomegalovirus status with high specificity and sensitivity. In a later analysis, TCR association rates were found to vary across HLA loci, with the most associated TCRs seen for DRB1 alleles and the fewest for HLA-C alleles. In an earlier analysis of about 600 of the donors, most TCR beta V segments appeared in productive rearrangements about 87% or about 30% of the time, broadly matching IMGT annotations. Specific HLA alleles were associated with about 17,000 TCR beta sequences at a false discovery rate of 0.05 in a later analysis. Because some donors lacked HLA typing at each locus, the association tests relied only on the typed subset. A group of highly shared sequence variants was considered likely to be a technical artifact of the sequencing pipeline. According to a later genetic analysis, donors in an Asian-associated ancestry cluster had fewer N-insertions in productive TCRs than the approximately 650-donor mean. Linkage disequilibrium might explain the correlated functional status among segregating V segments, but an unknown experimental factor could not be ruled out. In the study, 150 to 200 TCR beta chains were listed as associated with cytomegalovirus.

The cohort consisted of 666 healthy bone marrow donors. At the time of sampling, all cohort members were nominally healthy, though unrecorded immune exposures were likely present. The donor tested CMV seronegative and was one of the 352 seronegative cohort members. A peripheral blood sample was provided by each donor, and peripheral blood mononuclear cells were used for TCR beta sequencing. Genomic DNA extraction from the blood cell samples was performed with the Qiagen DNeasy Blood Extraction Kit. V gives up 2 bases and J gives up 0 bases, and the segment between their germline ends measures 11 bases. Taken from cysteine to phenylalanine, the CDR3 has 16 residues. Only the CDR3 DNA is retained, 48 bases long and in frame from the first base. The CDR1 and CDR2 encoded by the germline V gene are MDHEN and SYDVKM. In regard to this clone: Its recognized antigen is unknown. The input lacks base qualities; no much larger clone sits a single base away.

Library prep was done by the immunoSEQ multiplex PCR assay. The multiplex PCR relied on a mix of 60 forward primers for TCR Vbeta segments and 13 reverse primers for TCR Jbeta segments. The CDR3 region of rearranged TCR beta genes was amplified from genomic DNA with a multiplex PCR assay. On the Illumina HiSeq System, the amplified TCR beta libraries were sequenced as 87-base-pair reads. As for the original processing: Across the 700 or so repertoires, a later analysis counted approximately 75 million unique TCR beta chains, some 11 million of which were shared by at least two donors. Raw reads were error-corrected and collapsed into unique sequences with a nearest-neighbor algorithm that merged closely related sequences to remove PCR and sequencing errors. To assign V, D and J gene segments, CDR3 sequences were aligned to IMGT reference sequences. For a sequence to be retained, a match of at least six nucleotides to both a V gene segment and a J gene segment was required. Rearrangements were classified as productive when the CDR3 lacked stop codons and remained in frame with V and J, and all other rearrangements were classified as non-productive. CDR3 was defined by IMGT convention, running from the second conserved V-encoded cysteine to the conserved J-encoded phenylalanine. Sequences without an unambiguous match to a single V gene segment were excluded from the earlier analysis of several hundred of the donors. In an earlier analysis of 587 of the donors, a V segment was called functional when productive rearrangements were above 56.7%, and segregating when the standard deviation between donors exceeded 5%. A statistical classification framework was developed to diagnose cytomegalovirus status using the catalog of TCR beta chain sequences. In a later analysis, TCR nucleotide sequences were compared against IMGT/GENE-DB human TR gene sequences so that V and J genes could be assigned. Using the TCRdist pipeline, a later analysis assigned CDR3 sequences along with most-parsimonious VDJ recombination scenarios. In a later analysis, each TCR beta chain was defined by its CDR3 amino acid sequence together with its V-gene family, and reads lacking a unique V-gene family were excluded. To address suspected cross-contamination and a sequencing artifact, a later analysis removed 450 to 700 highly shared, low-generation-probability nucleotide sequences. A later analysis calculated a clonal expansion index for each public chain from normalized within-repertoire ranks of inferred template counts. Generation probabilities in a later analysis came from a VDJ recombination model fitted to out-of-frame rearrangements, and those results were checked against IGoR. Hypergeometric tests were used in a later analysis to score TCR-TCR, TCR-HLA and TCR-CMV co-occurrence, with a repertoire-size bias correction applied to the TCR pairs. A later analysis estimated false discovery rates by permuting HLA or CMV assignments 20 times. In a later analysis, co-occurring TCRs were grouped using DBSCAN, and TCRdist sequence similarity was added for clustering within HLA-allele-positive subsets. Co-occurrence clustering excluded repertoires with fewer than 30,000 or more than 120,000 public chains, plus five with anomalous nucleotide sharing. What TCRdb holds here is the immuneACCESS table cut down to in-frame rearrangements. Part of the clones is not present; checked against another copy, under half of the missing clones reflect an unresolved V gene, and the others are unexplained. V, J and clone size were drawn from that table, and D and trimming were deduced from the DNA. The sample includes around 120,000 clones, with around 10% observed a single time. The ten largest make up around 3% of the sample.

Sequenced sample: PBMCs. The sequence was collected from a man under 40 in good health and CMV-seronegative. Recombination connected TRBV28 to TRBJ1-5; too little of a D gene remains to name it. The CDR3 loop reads CASSLTGLYSNQPQHF. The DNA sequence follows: TGTGCCAGCAGTTTAACGGGTCTCTATAGCAATCAGCCCCAGCATTTT.